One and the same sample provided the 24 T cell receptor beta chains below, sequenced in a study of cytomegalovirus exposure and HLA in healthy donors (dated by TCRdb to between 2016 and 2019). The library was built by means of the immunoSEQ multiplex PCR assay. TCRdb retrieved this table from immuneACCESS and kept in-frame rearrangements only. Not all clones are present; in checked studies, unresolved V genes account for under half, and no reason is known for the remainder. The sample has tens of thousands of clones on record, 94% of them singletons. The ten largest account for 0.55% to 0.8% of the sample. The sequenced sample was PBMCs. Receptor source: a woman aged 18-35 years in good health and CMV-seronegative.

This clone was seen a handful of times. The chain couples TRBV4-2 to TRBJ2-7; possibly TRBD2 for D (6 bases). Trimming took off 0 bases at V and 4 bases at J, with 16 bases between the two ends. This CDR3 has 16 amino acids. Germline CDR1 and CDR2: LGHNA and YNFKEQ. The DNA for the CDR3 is TGTGCCAGCAGCCAAGATCGTGGGGACTTAACGTACGAGCAGTACTTC. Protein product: CASSQDRGDLTYEQYF.

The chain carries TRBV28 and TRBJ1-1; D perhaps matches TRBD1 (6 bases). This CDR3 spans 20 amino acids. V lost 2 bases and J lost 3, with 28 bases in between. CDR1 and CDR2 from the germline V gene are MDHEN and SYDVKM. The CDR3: CASSLLIVAFGPPGDTEAFF. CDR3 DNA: TGTGCCAGCAGTTTACTTATAGTAGCTTTCGGGCCTCCAGGGGACACTGAAGCTTTCTTT.

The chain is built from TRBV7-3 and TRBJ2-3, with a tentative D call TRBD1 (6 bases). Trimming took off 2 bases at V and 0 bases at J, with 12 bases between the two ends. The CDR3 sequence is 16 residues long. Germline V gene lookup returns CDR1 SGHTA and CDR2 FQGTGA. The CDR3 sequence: CASSLGTSPSTDTQYF. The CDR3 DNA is TGTGCCAGCAGCTTAGGGACAAGCCCTAGCACAGATACGCAGTATTTT.

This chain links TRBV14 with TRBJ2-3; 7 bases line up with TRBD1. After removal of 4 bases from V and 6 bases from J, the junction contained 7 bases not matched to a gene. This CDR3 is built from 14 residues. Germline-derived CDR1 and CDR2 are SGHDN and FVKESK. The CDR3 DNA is TGTGCCAGCAGCCTCACTGCCAGGGGGGATACGCAGTATTTT. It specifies CASSLTARGDTQYF. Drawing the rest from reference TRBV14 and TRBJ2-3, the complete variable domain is EAGVTQFPSHSVIEKGQTVTLRCDPISGHDNLYWYRRVMGKEIKFLLHFVKESKQDESGMPNNRFLAERTGGTYSTLKVQPAELEDSGVYFCASSLTARGDTQYFGPGTRLTVL.

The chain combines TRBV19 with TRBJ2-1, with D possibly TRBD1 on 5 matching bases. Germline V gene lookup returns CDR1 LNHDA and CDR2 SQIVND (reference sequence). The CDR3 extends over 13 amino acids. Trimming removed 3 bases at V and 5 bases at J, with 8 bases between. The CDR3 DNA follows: TGTGCCAGTAGTATGTTAGGGGACAATGAGCAGTTCTTC. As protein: CASSMLGDNEQFF.

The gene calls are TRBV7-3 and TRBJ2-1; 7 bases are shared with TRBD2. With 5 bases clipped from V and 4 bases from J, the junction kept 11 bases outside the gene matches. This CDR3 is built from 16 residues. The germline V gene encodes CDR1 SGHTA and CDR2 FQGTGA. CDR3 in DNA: TGTGCCAGCAGCCCAGGTCCTAGCGGAGCTTACAATGAGCAGTTCTTC. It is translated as CASSPGPSGAYNEQFF.

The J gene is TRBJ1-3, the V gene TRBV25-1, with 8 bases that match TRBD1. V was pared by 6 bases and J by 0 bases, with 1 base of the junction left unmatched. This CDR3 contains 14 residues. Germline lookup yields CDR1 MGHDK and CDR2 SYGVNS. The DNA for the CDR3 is TGTGCCAGCAGGGGACAGGTCTCTGGAAACACCATATATTTT. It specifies CASRGQVSGNTIYF.

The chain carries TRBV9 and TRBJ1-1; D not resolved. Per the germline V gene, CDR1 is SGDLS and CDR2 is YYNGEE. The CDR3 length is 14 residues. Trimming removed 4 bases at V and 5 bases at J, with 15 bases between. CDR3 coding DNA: TGTGCCAGCAGCCCAACAGCCAGCCGGACTGAAGCTTTCTTT. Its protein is CASSPTASRTEAFF.

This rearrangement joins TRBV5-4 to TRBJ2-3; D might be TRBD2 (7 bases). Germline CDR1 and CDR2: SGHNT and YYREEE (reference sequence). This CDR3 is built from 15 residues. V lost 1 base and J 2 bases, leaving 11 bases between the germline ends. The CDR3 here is CASSLTGGPTDTQYF. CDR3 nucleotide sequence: TGTGCCAGCAGCTTGACGGGGGGCCCCACAGATACGCAGTATTTT.

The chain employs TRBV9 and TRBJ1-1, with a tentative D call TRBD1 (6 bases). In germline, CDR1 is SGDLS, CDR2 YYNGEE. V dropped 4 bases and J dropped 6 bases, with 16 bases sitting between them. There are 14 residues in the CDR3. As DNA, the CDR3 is TGTGCCAGCAGCCCGCGACAGGACCTCGCTGAAGCTTTCTTT. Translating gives CASSPRQDLAEAFF.

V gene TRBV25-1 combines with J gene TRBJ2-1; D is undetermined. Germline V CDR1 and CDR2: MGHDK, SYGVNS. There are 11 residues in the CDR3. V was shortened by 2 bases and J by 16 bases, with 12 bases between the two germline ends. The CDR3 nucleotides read TGTGCCAGCAGTGAAATTGGGCCTGTCTTCTTC. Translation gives CASSEIGPVFF.

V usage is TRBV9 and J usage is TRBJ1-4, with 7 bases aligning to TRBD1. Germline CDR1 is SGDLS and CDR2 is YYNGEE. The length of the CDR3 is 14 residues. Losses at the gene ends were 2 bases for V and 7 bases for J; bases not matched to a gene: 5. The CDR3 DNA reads TGTGCCAGCAGCGTGACAGGGCTAGGTGAAAAACTGTTTTTT. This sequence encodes CASSVTGLGEKLFF.

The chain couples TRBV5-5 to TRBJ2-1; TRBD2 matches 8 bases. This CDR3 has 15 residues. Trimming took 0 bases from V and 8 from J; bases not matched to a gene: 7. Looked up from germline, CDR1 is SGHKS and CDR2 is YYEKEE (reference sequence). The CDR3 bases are TGTGCCAGCAGCTTGGCCGCGACTAGCGTCTATGAGCAGTTCTTC. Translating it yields CASSLAATSVYEQFF.

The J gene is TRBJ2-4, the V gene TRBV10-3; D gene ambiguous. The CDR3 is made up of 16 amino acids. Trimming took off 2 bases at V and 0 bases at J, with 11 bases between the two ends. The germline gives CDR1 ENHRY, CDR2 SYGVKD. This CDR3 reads CAISETTPLAKNIQYF. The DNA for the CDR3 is TGTGCCATCAGTGAGACTACACCACTAGCCAAAAACATTCAGTACTTC.

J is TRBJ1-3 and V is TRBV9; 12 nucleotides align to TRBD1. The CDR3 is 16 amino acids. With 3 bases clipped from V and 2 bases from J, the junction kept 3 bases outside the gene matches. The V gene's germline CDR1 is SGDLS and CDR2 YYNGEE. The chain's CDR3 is CASSEGQGAAGNTIYF. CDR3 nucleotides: TGTGCCAGCAGCGAGGGACAGGGGGCGGCTGGAAACACCATATATTTT.

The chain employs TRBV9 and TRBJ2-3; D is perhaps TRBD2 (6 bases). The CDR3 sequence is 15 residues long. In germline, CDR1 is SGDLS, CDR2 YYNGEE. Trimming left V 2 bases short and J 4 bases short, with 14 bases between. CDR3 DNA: TGTGCCAGCAGCGTGCAGGGCGGGGTCGCAGATACGCAGTATTTT. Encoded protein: CASSVQGGVADTQYF. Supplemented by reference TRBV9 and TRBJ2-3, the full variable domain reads DSGVTQTPKHLITATGQRVTLRCSPRSGDLSVYWYQQSLDQGLQFLIQYYNGEERAKGNILERFSAQQFPDLHSELNLSSLELGDSALYFCASSVQGGVADTQYFGPGTRLTVL.

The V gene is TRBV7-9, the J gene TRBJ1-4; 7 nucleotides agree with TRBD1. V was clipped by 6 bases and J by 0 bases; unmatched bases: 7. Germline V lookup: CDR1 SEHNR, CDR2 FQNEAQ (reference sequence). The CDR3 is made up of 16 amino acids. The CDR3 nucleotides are TGTGCCAGCAGATCCGTTCAGGGGGCAACTAATGAAAAACTGTTTTTT. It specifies CASRSVQGATNEKLFF. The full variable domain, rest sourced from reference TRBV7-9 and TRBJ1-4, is DTGVSQNPRHKITKRGQNVTFRCDPISEHNRLYWYRQTLGQGPEFLTYFQNEAQLEKSRLLSDRFSAERPKGSFSTLEIQRTEQGDSAMYLCASRSVQGATNEKLFFGSGTQLSVL.

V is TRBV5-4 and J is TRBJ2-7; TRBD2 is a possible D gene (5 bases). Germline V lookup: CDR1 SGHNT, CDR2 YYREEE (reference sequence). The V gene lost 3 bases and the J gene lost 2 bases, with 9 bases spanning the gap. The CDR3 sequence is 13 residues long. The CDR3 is CASSWEKTYEQYF. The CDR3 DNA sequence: TGTGCCAGCAGCTGGGAGAAGACCTACGAGCAGTACTTC.

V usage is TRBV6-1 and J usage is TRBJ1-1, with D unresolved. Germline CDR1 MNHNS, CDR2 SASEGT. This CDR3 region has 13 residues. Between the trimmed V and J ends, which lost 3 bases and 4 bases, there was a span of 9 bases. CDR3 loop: CASSDDTSTEAFF. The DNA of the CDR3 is TGTGCCAGCAGTGATGATACAAGCACTGAAGCTTTCTTT.

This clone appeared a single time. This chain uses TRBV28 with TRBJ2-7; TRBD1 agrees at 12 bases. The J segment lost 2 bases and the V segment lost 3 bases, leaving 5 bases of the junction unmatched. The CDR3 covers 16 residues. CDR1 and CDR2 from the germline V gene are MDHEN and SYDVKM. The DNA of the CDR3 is TGTGCCAGCAGTTTTAGGGACAGGGGGCCGGCCTACGAGCAGTACTTC. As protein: CASSFRDRGPAYEQYF.

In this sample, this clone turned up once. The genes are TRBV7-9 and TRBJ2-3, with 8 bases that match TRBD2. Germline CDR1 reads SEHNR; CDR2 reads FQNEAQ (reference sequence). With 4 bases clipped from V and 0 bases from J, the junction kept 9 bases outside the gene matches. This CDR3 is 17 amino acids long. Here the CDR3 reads CASSSRGGLTSTDTQYF. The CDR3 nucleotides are TGTGCCAGCAGCTCTCGGGGGGGCTTGACTAGCACAGATACGCAGTATTTT.

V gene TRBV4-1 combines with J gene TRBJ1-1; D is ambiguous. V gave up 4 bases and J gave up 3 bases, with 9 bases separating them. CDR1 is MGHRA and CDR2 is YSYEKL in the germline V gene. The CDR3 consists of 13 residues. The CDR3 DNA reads TGCGCCAGCAGCCGAGGGCCGGACACTGAAGCTTTCTTT. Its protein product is CASSRGPDTEAFF.

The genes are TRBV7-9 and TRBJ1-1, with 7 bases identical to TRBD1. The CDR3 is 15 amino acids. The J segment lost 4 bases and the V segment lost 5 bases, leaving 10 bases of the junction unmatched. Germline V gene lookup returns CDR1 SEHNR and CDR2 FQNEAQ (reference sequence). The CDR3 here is CASSLQRTGITEAFF. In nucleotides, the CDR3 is TGTGCCAGCAGCCTACAAAGGACAGGAATCACTGAAGCTTTCTTT.

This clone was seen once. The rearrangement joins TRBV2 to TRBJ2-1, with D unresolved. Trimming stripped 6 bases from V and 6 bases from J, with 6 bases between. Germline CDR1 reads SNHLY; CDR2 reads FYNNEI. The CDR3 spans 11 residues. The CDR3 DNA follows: TGTGCCAGCAGGGCCCTCAATGAGCAGTTCTTC. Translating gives CASRALNEQFF.